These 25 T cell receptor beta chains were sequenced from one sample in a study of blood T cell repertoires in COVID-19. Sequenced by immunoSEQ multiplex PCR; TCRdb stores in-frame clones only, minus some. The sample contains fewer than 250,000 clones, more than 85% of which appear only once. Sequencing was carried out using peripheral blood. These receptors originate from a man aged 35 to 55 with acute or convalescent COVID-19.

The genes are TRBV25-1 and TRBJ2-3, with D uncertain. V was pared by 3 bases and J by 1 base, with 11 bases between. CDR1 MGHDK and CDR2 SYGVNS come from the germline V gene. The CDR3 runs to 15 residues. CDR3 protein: CASSDLEIRTDTQYF. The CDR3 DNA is TGTGCCAGCAGTGACCTCGAGATCCGCACAGATACGCAGTATTTT. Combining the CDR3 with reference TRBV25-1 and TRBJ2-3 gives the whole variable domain EADIYQTPRYLVIGTGKKITLECSQTMGHDKMYWYQQDPGMELHLIHYSYGVNSTEKGDLSSESTVSRIRTEHFPLTLESARPSHTSQYLCASSDLEIRTDTQYFGPGTRLTVL.

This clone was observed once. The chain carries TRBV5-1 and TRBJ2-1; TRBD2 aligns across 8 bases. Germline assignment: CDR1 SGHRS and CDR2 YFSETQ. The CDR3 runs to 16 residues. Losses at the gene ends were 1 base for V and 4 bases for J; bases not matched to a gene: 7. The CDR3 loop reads CASSLNSAGGYNEQFF. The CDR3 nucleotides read TGCGCCAGCAGCTTGAACTCTGCGGGAGGTTACAATGAGCAGTTCTTC.

The CDR3 DNA is TGTGCCAGCAGCCAAGATATCGCCACTAGCGGGAGGGCAAATGAGCAGTTCTTC. Translation gives CASSQDIATSGRANEQFF. The chain employs TRBV3-1 (or the pseudogene TRBV3-2) and TRBJ2-1; TRBD2 matches at 13 bases. The CDR3 covers 18 residues. Trimming removed 0 bases from V and 7 bases from J; junction bases left unmatched: 9. Germline V gene sequence: CDR1 LGHDT, CDR2 YNNKEL (reference sequence).

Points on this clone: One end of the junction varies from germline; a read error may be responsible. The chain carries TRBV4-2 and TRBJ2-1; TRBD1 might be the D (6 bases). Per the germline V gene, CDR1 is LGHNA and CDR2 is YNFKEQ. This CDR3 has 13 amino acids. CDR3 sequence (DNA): TGTGCCAGCAGCCCCTGGGACACCCAAAGCAGGGTCTTC. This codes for CASSPWDTQSRVF.

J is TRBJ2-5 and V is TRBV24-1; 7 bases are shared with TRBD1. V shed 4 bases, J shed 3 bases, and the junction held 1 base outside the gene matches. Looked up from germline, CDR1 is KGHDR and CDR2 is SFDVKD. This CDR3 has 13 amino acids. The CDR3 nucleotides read TGTGCCACCAGTGACAGGGGGAAAGAGACCCAGTACTTC. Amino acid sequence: CATSDRGKETQYF.

CDR3: CASTVREWTEAFF. CDR3 in DNA: TGTGCCAGTACGGTCAGGGAATGGACTGAAGCTTTCTTT. The chain carries TRBV19 and TRBJ1-1; a weak D match, TRBD1 (5 bases). The V and J ends lost 7 bases and 5 bases respectively, with 14 bases between them. In germline, CDR1 is LNHDA, CDR2 SQIVND (reference sequence). The CDR3 is made up of 13 amino acids.

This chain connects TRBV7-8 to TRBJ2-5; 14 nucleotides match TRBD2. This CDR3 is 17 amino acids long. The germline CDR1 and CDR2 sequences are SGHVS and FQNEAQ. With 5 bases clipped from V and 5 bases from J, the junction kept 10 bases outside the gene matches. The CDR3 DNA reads TGTGCCAGCAGCCCGAGGACTAGCGGGGGGCCGGGGGAGACCCAGTACTTC. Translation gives CASSPRTSGGPGETQYF.

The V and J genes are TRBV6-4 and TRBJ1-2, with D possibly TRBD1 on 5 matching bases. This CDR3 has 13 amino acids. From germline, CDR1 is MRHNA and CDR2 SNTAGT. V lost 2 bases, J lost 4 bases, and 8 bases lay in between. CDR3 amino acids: CASSDGAGYGYTF. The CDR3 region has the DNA TGTGCCAGCAGTGACGGGGCAGGCTATGGCTACACCTTC.

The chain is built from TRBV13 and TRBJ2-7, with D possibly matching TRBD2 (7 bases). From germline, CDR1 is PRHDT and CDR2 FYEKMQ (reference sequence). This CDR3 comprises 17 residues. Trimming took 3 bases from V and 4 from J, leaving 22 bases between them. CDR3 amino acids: CASSLQPFGAGHYEQYF. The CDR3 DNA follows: TGTGCCAGCAGCTTGCAGCCATTTGGAGCGGGACATTACGAGCAGTACTTC.

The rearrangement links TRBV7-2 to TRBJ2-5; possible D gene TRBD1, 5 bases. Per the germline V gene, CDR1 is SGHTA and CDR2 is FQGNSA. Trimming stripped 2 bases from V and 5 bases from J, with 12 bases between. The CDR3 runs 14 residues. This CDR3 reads CASSLMAGKETQYF. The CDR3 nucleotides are TGTGCCAGCAGCTTAATGGCAGGGAAGGAGACCCAGTACTTC.

DNA of the CDR3: TGTGCCAGCGTAGACCTCACTAGCGGGAGTCGCACAGATACGCAGTATTTT. Protein product: CASVDLTSGSRTDTQYF. V and J are TRBV27 and TRBJ2-3, with TRBD2 identical over 11 bases. Germline assignment: CDR1 MNHEY and CDR2 SMNVEV (reference sequence). The CDR3 is 17 residues long. J lost 1 base, V lost 8 bases, and 11 bases had no gene match.

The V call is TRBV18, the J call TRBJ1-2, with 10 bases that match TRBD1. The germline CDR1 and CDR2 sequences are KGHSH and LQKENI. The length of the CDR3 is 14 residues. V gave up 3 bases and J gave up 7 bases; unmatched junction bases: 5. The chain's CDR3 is CASSPRDRGSGYTF. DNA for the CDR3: TGTGCCAGCTCACCCCGGGACAGGGGAAGTGGCTACACCTTC.

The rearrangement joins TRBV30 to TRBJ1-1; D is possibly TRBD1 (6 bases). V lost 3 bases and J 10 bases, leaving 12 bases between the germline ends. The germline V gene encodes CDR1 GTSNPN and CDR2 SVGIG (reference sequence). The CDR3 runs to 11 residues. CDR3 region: CAWSPRQVAFF. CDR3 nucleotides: TGTGCCTGGAGCCCCAGACAGGTAGCTTTCTTT.

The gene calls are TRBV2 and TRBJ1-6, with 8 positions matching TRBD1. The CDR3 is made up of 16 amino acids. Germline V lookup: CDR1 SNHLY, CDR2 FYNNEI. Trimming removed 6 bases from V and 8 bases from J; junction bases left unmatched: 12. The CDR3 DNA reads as TGTGCCAGCAGCCACTACTCGGGACAGGTCGATTCACCCCTCCACTTT. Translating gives CASSHYSGQVDSPLHF.

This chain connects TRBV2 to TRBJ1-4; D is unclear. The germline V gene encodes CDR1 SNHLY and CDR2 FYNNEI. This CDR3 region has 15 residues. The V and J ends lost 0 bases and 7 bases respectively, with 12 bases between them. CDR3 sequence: CASSEARDLAEKLFF. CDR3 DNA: TGTGCCAGCAGTGAAGCGCGGGATTTAGCTGAAAAACTGTTTTTT.

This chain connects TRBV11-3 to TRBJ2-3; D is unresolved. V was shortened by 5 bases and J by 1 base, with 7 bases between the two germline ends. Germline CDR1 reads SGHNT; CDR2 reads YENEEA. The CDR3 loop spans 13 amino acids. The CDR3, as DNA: TGTGCCAGCAGCCCCCCGGGCACAGATACGCAGTATTTT. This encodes CASSPPGTDTQYF.

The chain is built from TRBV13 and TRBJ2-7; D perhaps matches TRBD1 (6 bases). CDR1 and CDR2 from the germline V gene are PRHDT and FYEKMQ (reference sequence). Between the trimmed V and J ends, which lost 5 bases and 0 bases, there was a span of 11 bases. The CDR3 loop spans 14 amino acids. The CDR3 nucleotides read TGTGCCAGCAGCACCGCAGGGGTCTCCTACGAGCAGTACTTC. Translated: CASSTAGVSYEQYF.

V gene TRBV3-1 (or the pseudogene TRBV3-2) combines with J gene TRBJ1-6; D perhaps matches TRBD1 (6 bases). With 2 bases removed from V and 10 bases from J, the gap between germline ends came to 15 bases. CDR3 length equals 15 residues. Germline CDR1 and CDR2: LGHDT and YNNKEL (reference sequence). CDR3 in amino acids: CASSQSVAGVSPLHF. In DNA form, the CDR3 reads TGTGCCAGCAGCCAATCCGTGGCAGGGGTATCACCCCTCCACTTT.

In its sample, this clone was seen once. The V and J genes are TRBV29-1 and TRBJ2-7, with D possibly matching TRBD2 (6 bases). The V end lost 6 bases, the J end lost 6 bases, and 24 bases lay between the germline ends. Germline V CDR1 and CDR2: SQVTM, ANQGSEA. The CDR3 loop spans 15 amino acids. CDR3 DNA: TGCAGCGTCGGCCCCTCTAGCGTAGCTGAGTCCGAGCAGTACTTC. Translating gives CSVGPSSVAESEQYF.

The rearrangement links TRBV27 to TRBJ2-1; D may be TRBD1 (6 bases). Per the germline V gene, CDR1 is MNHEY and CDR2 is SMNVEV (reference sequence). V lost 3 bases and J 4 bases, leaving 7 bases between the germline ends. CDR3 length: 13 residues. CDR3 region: CASSFGQYNEQFF. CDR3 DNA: TGTGCCAGCAGTTTTGGACAGTACAATGAGCAGTTCTTC.

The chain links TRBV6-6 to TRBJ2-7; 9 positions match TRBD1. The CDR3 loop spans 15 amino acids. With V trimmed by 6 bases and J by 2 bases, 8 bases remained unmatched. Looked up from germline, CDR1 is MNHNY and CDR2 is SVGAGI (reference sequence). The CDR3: CASSLQGAGTYEQYF. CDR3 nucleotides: TGTGCCAGCAGCCTACAGGGGGCAGGGACCTACGAGCAGTACTTC.

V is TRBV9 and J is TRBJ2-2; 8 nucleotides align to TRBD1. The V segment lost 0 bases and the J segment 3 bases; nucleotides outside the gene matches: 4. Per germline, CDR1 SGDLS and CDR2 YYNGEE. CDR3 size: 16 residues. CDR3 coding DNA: TGTGCCAGCAGCGTAGTGCAGGGGGCAGACACCGGGGAGCTGTTTTTT. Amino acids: CASSVVQGADTGELFF. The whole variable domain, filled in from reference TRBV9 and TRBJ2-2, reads DSGVTQTPKHLITATGQRVTLRCSPRSGDLSVYWYQQSLDQGLQFLIQYYNGEERAKGNILERFSAQQFPDLHSELNLSSLELGDSALYFCASSVVQGADTGELFFGEGSRLTVL.

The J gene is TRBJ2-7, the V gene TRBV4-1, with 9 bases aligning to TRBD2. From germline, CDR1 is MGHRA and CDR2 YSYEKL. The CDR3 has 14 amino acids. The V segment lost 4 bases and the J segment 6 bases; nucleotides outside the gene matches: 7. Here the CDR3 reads CASSLSGRNGEQYF. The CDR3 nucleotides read TGCGCCAGCAGCCTTAGCGGGAGAAACGGCGAGCAGTACTTC.

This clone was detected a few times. CDR3 DNA sequence: TGTGCCAGCAGCCGGGACAGGGGGCCGACTGAAGCTTTCTTT. It codes for CASSRDRGPTEAFF. The J gene is TRBJ1-1, the V gene TRBV6-5, with 12 bases that match TRBD1. Germline CDR1 and CDR2: MNHEY and SVGAGI. The CDR3 contains 14 residues. V lost 6 bases and J lost 5; bases outside the gene matches: 4.

The CDR3 protein is CASTEGPHRGDGYTF. CDR3 nucleotides: TGTGCCAGTACCGAGGGGCCCCACAGGGGTGATGGCTACACCTTC. The chain uses TRBV19 and TRBJ1-2, with TRBD1 matching over 7 bases. The germline CDR1 and CDR2 sequences are LNHDA and SQIVND (reference sequence). V was pared by 7 bases and J by 6 bases, with 14 bases of the junction left unmatched. CDR3 size: 15 residues.